The 32 T cell receptor beta chains listed next were all sequenced from one sample in a study of blood T cells in healthy people across ages. Then a second PCR, running about 6 to 12 cycles, was carried out with a sample-barcoded 5' primer and a J-beta primer mix. TCRdb re-called the 5' RACE reads through MiXCR, storing one row per CDR3 protein. The sample lists some 1 million distinct CDR3 sequences; over 35% were seen once. The sample consisted of blood. The receptor source for this set is a woman aged 60-70 years in good health.

This clonotype appeared a single time. In DNA form, the CDR3 reads TGTGCCACCAGTGACCAGACAGGGTCCGGGTGGGAGCAGTACTTC. Translated: CATSDQTGSGWEQYF. V is TRBV24-1 and J is TRBJ2-4; TRBD1 aligns across 7 bases. CDR3 length: 15 residues. Per the germline V gene, CDR1 is KGHDR and CDR2 is SFDVKD. J lost 13 bases, V lost 4 bases, and 15 bases had no gene match.

The J gene is TRBJ2-7, the V gene TRBV7-8; possible D gene TRBD2, 6 bases. V lost 1 base to trimming and J lost 4 bases, with 17 bases between them. Germline V gene lookup returns CDR1 SGHVS and CDR2 FQNEAQ. There are 16 residues in the CDR3. In DNA, the CDR3 is TGTGCCAGCAGCTTAGGGGGGGTGGTTAGAGTGTACGAGCAGTACTTC. Amino acids: CASSLGGVVRVYEQYF.

This clonotype was detected ten times or more. The chain combines TRBV5-1 with TRBJ2-7, with D possibly being TRBD2 (6 bases). In germline, CDR1 is SGHRS, CDR2 YFSETQ. V was shortened by 2 bases and J by 2 bases, with 17 bases between the two germline ends. This CDR3 comprises 16 residues. In nucleotides, the CDR3 is TGCGCCAGCAGCTTTGGGACTCCTGGACTTGCCTACGAGCAGTACTTC. Translation: CASSFGTPGLAYEQYF.

Only a few counts were recorded for this clonotype. The chain combines TRBV27 with TRBJ2-5; D may correspond to TRBD1 or TRBD2 (6 bases each). V dropped 0 bases and J dropped 4 bases, with 15 bases sitting between them. Germline V gene sequence: CDR1 MNHEY, CDR2 SMNVEV (reference sequence). There are 16 residues in the CDR3. The CDR3 is CASSLSVWGAGETQYF. CDR3 sequence (DNA): TGTGCCAGCAGTTTATCGGTCTGGGGGGCGGGAGAGACCCAGTACTTC.

The chain carries TRBV4-1 and TRBJ2-1; D may match TRBD1 or TRBD2 (6 bases each). With 2 bases removed from V and 7 bases from J, the gap between germline ends came to 9 bases. The V gene's germline CDR1 is MGHRA and CDR2 YSYEKL. The CDR3 has 13 amino acids. DNA for the CDR3: TGCGCCAGCAGCCAAATAGGGGGGAATGAGCAGTTCTTC. Translation: CASSQIGGNEQFF.

The CDR3 bases are TGCAGCGCCGTAGGGCTGGAGGAGGACTTCTCCTACGAGCAGTACTTC. Its protein product is CSAVGLEEDFSYEQYF. This chain uses TRBV29-1 with TRBJ2-7, with D maybe TRBD2 (5 bases). With 7 bases removed from V and 0 bases from J, the gap between germline ends came to 22 bases. In germline, CDR1 is SQVTM, CDR2 ANQGSEA. The length of the CDR3 is 16 residues.

The V and J genes are TRBV2 and TRBJ2-4; 10 nucleotides agree with TRBD2. The V gene's germline CDR1 is SNHLY and CDR2 FYNNEI. The J segment lost 6 bases and the V segment lost 7 bases, leaving 21 bases of the junction unmatched. The CDR3 sequence is 19 residues long. CDR3: CASTGTSPGTSAFVNIQYF. CDR3 sequence (DNA): TGTGCCAGCACTGGGACATCACCCGGGACTAGCGCTTTCGTAAACATTCAGTACTTC.

The rearrangement uses TRBV20-1 and TRBJ2-7, with 7 nucleotides matching TRBD1. Germline loops: CDR1 DFQATT, CDR2 SNEGSKA (reference sequence). CDR3 size: 13 residues. The V gene end was trimmed by 0 bases and the J gene end by 6 bases; junction bases not matched to a gene: 5. The chain's CDR3 is CSARDEGGAEQYF. In nucleotides, the CDR3 is TGCAGTGCTAGAGATGAAGGGGGCGCCGAGCAGTACTTC.

This rearrangement joins TRBV18 to TRBJ1-2; no definite D call. The CDR3 has 14 amino acids. V lost 3 bases to trimming and J lost 6 bases, with 14 bases between them. CDR1 is KGHSH, CDR2 LQKENI, per germline. The CDR3 region has the DNA TGTGCCAGCTCACCTACAGTCCCGGAGAATGGCTACACCTTC. Amino acid sequence: CASSPTVPENGYTF.

The rearrangement joins TRBV15 to TRBJ2-4, with D perhaps matching TRBD1 or TRBD2 (5 bases each). Gene TRBJ2-7 matches the end of the DNA better, so the J call may be wrong. This CDR3 spans 14 amino acids. Germline values: CDR1 LNHNV, CDR2 YYDKDF (reference sequence). CDR3 region: CATSPRGNSYEQYF. The CDR3 DNA reads as TGTGCCACCAGCCCCCGGGGCAACTCCTACGAGCAGTACTTC.

This chain joins TRBV7-2 and TRBJ1-1, with a tentative D call TRBD1 (5 bases). Germline CDR1 reads SGHTA; CDR2 reads FQGNSA. V lost 6 bases, J lost 6 bases, and 23 bases lay in between. The CDR3 extends over 16 amino acids. The CDR3 loop reads CASRSKAGPARAEAFF. CDR3 sequence (DNA): TGTGCCAGCAGATCAAAGGCGGGGCCCGCGCGGGCTGAAGCTTTCTTT.

V and J are TRBV9 and TRBJ2-1, with a weak D call TRBD2 (6 bases). CDR3 length: 14 residues. The germline CDR1 and CDR2 sequences are SGDLS and YYNGEE. The ends were cut back, 3 bases at V and 8 bases at J, with 15 bases in the middle. The CDR3 spells CASSAGLSGDEQFF. The CDR3 region has the DNA TGTGCCAGCAGCGCGGGACTCAGCGGTGATGAGCAGTTCTTC.

This chain joins TRBV10-3 and TRBJ2-7; maybe TRBD2 (6 bases). The CDR3 is 13 residues long. Germline V gene lookup returns CDR1 ENHRY and CDR2 SYGVKD. The ends were cut back, 7 bases at V and 2 bases at J, with 12 bases in the middle. The CDR3 here is CAIMGGNTYEQYF. The CDR3 DNA follows: TGTGCCATCATGGGCGGGAATACCTACGAGCAGTACTTC.

The chain combines TRBV27 with TRBJ2-6; 8 bases match TRBD1. The CDR3 totals 17 residues. CDR1 and CDR2 from the germline V gene are MNHEY and SMNVEV (reference sequence). Trimming cost V 5 bases and J 2 bases; bases outside gene matches: 8. Written as DNA, the CDR3 is TGTGCCAGCAGTCCCTGGACAGGGTTGGCTGGGGCCAACGTCCTGACTTTC. Protein: CASSPWTGLAGANVLTF.

The CDR3 coding sequence is TGTGCCAGCTCACCAATCGGGACTAGCGGGAGTCCCCACGAGCAGTACTTC. It specifies CASSPIGTSGSPHEQYF. The rearrangement links TRBV18 to TRBJ2-5; the match to TRBD2 covers 14 bases. The J call may not be correct, given that the DNA end is closer to TRBJ2-7. Germline CDR1 reads KGHSH; CDR2 reads LQKENI. There are 17 residues in the CDR3.

This clonotype appeared a few times. As DNA, the CDR3 is TGTGCCAGCAGCTTGACCTCCGAGACTAGCGGAAACCAAGAGACCCAGTACTTC. Its protein product is CASSLTSETSGNQETQYF. V usage is TRBV7-4 and J usage is TRBJ2-5, with 9 bases that match TRBD2. The germline V gene has CDR1 SGHVT and CDR2 SQSDAQ. CDR3 length: 18 residues. J lost 0 bases, V lost 3 bases, and 11 bases had no gene match.

The chain couples TRBV7-9 to TRBJ2-1; 8 bases align to TRBD1. The junction had 6 bases not matched to a gene; V was cut back by 2 bases and J by 0 bases. Germline CDR1 SEHNR, CDR2 FQNEAQ (reference sequence). The CDR3 totals 17 residues. CDR3 nucleotide sequence: TGTGCCAGCAGCTTAAGACAGGGGACGGCCTCCTACAATGAGCAGTTCTTC. Translation: CASSLRQGTASYNEQFF.

The chain combines TRBV19 with TRBJ1-5; D is unclear. This CDR3 has 14 residues. Trimming stripped 4 bases from V and 5 bases from J, with 12 bases between. Germline lookup yields CDR1 LNHDA and CDR2 SQIVND (reference sequence). CDR3 residues: CASSKGSADQPQHF. CDR3 coding DNA: TGTGCCAGTAGTAAGGGATCCGCGGATCAGCCCCAGCATTTT.

The chain uses TRBV20-1 and TRBJ2-7; weak D call: TRBD2 (5 bases). Trimming cost V 4 bases and J 3 bases, with 13 bases left between them. Germline V gene data show CDR1 as DFQATT and CDR2 as SNEGSKA (reference sequence). CDR3 length: 13 residues. The CDR3 spells CSATLVGSYEQYF. CDR3 nucleotide sequence: TGCAGTGCTACCCTAGTGGGGAGCTACGAGCAGTACTTC.

J is TRBJ2-2 and V is TRBV5-5; D possibly matches TRBD1 or TRBD2 (5 bases each). The germline V gene encodes CDR1 SGHKS and CDR2 YYEKEE (reference sequence). The CDR3 has 15 amino acids. The germline V and J ends were trimmed by 5 bases and 8 bases, with 19 bases remaining between them. CDR3 amino acids: CASRSGTSTPGELFF. The CDR3 DNA sequence: TGTGCCAGCAGGTCCGGGACCTCCACACCGGGGGAGCTGTTTTTT.

Only a few counts were recorded for this clonotype. This rearrangement joins TRBV15 to TRBJ2-4; 9 bases are a match to TRBD1. CDR1 and CDR2 from the germline V gene are LNHNV and YYDKDF (reference sequence). This CDR3 has 19 residues. J was trimmed by 0 bases and V by 2 bases; bases with no gene match: 11. CDR3 DNA sequence: TGTGCCACCAGCAGATCGGACAGGGGATCCGATAAAGCCAAAAACATTCAGTACTTC. It encodes CATSRSDRGSDKAKNIQYF.

This clonotype was detected only once. The CDR3, as DNA: TGTGCCAGCAGCGTAGGTGGCGGAGGGGGGGCCGAGCAGTTCTTC. Translation gives CASSVGGGGGAEQFF. The chain couples TRBV9 to TRBJ2-1; tentative D call: TRBD2 (7 bases). Germline CDR1 is SGDLS and CDR2 is YYNGEE. Trimming removed 0 bases at V and 10 bases at J, with 17 bases between. CDR3 length: 15 residues.

In its sample, this clonotype was seen once. The rearrangement uses TRBV2 and TRBJ2-1; the D call may be TRBD1 or TRBD2 (5 bases each). The V and J ends lost 2 bases and 6 bases respectively, with 14 bases between them. CDR3 length: 15 residues. Germline V gene lookup returns CDR1 SNHLY and CDR2 FYNNEI. CDR3 in amino acids: CASSEWTSGTNEQFF. The CDR3 DNA reads as TGTGCCAGCAGTGAATGGACATCGGGAACCAATGAGCAGTTCTTC.

There are a few counts of this clonotype. The chain joins TRBV7-9 to TRBJ1-2; D is perhaps TRBD1 (5 bases). The CDR3 has 16 amino acids. Trimming cost V 2 bases and J 4 bases, with 17 bases left between them. Germline V lookup: CDR1 SEHNR, CDR2 FQNEAQ (reference sequence). This chain's CDR3 is CASSLPDRLQSYGYTF. The CDR3 nucleotides read TGTGCCAGCAGCTTACCCGACAGACTACAGAGCTATGGCTACACCTTC.

V gene TRBV3-1 combines with J gene TRBJ2-4; 7 bases are shared with TRBD1. The closer fit of TRBJ2-7 to the DNA end suggests the J call may be wrong. This CDR3 is 15 amino acids long. Germline assignment: CDR1 LGHDT and CDR2 YNNKEL (reference sequence). The CDR3 bases are TGTGCCAGCAGCCAAAAGGGACAGAGAAGAGGCGAGCAGTACTTC. Protein sequence: CASSQKGQRRGEQYF.

The genes are TRBV3-1 and TRBJ2-1; unclear D gene. The germline CDR1 and CDR2 sequences are LGHDT and YNNKEL (reference sequence). The CDR3 extends over 13 amino acids. V dropped 1 base and J dropped 7 bases, with 8 bases sitting between them. In nucleotides, the CDR3 is TGTGCCAGCAGCCAAGCATTCGGAAATGAGCAGTTCTTC. It translates to CASSQAFGNEQFF.

This clonotype was seen a few times. Being one base from a much bigger clone, this may be a read error. The rearrangement joins TRBV27 to TRBJ2-1, with D possibly being TRBD2 (5 bases). Judging by the DNA end, TRBJ2-7 fits better; the J call may be wrong. Germline V CDR1 and CDR2: MNHEY, SMNVEV (reference sequence). CDR3 size: 13 residues. The CDR3 DNA reads TGTGCCAGCAGGAGGGCCGGGTACAATGAGCAGTACTTC. Its translation is CASRRAGYNEQYF.

This clonotype appeared a few times. The V gene is TRBV6-2 or TRBV6-3, the J gene TRBJ2-3; D perhaps matches TRBD1 (5 bases). CDR1 MNHEY and CDR2 SVGEGT come from the germline V gene. CDR3 length equals 15 residues. The V end lost 3 bases, the J end lost 0 bases, and 10 bases lay between the germline ends. CDR3 nucleotide sequence: TGTGCCAGCAGTTATCAGGGCACTAGCACAGATACGCAGTATTTT. It encodes CASSYQGTSTDTQYF.

The chain joins TRBV7-3 to TRBJ2-1, with D uncertain. This CDR3 comprises 15 residues. Germline V gene sequence: CDR1 SGHTA, CDR2 FQGTGA. Trimming cost V 5 bases and J 1 base, with 12 bases left between them. In DNA form, the CDR3 reads TGTGCCAGCAGCCCCCGGTGGGGTTCCTACAATGAGCAGTTCTTC. This encodes CASSPRWGSYNEQFF.

The chain couples TRBV20-1 to TRBJ2-4; TRBD2 agrees at 13 bases. This CDR3 contains 15 residues. Per germline, CDR1 DFQATT and CDR2 SNEGSKA (reference sequence). The junction had 11 bases not matched to a gene; V was cut back by 2 bases and J by 13 bases. CDR3 sequence (DNA): TGCAGTGCTAGACCCGGACTAGCGGGAGCGGGTGAGCAGTACTTC. Protein: CSARPGLAGAGEQYF.

Details on this clonotype: This could be a read error, since a much larger clone is one nucleotide away. The V and J genes are TRBV5-1 and TRBJ2-3; D might be TRBD1 (6 bases). Trimming removed 4 bases from V and 3 bases from J, with 12 bases in between. The CDR3 totals 14 residues. Germline V lookup: CDR1 SGHRS, CDR2 YFSETQ. CDR3 sequence (DNA): TGCGCCAGCAGCGTGCAGGGGACGACAGATACGCAGTATTTT. The encoded protein is CASSVQGTTDTQYF.

This clonotype came up many times. One end of the junction varies from germline; a read error may be responsible. The gene calls are TRBV5-1 and TRBJ2-1; D is unresolved. CDR3 length equals 12 residues. Germline assignment: CDR1 SGHRS and CDR2 YFSETQ. The DNA for the CDR3 is TGTGCCAGCAGCTTCGGATACAATGAGCAGTTCTTC. Translating gives CASSFGYNEQFF.